A selection of T cell receptor beta chains follows, all from one sample in a study of long-term antiretroviral therapy in people with HIV. The data were produced by immunoSEQ multiplex PCR, yet TCRdb's version contains in-frame clones alone and is incomplete. The sample shows 25,000 to 40,000 clones, around 96% of them seen only once. The material was unsorted PBMCs, obtained 6.6 years after starting antiretroviral therapy. These receptor sequences come from a man aged 25 to 45 with HIV. CDR3s include the opening cysteine and the closing phenylalanine or tryptophan. A D gene is named only where the DNA matches it firmly. Clone size, where shown, is once, few, many, or a class for clones that have expanded.

D gene	CDR3 length	V gene	clone size	J gene	CDR3 protein	CDR3 DNA
TRBD1	13	TRBV7-6	once	TRBJ1-2	CASSLRTGEGYTF	TGTGCCAGCAGCCTACGGACAGGGGAAGGCTACACCTTC
.	13	TRBV27	once	TRBJ2-3	CASSFGGTDTQYF	TGTGCCAGCAGTTTCGGGGGTACGGATACGCAGTATTTT
.	13	TRBV4-3	.	TRBJ2-1	CASSQIHMGEQFF	TGCGCCAGCAGTCAAATCCATATGGGTGAGCAGTTCTTC
.	13	TRBV9	.	TRBJ2-7	CASSVGGGQEQYF	TGTGCCAGCAGCGTAGGTGGTGGGCAGGAGCAGTACTTC
.	14	TRBV5-4	.	TRBJ2-7	CASSLQGRDYEQYF	TGTGCCAGCAGCTTACAAGGCCGGGACTACGAGCAGTACTTC
.	14	TRBV18	.	TRBJ1-1	CASSKSGSDAEAFF	TGTGCCAGCTCAAAATCAGGGAGTGACGCTGAAGCTTTCTTT
.	12	TRBV19	.	TRBJ1-2	CASGGLEYGYTF	TGTGCCAGTGGGGGTCTGGAATATGGCTACACCTTC
.	16	TRBV30	once	TRBJ2-3	CAWSVQENLPPDTQYF	TGTGCCTGGAGTGTACAGGAAAATCTCCCCCCAGATACGCAGTATTTT
.	14	TRBV6-5	.	TRBJ2-5	CASSRAGAGETQYF	TGTGCCAGCAGCCGGGCGGGGGCTGGGGAGACCCAGTACTTC
.	15	TRBV7-2	.	TRBJ2-1	CASSSIRHSRTEQFF	TGTGCCAGCAGCTCCATCCGGCACTCCAGGACTGAGCAGTTCTTC
.	18	TRBV19	.	TRBJ1-4	CASRMGGLGELTNEKLFF	TGTGCCAGCCGTATGGGGGGACTAGGCGAATTAACTAATGAAAAACTGTTTTTT
.	13	TRBV7-8	.	TRBJ1-2	CASSLEIRVGYTF	TGTGCCAGCAGCTTGGAAATTAGGGTCGGCTACACCTTC
TRBD2	13	TRBV19	.	TRBJ2-7	CATSGLAFHEQYF	TGTGCCACCTCGGGACTAGCTTTCCACGAGCAGTACTTC
.	14	TRBV18	.	TRBJ2-5	CASSPIGRQETQYF	TGTGCCAGCTCACCAATCGGGAGACAAGAGACCCAGTACTTC
TRBD2	15	TRBV16	.	TRBJ2-2	CASEPAGGVPGELFF	TGTGCCAGCGAGCCAGCGGGAGGAGTACCCGGGGAGCTGTTTTTT
TRBD2	14	TRBV30	.	TRBJ2-5	CAWKGTERGETQYF	TGTGCCTGGAAGGGGACCGAGCGGGGAGAGACCCAGTACTTC
.	13	TRBV11-3	.	TRBJ1-4	CASSRGRNEKLFF	TGTGCCAGCAGCCGTGGAAGGAATGAAAAACTGTTTTTT
.	16	TRBV5-6	.	TRBJ1-1	CASSLVGWGLNTEAFF	TGTGCCAGCAGCTTGGTGGGGTGGGGTCTGAACACTGAAGCTTTCTTT
.	13	TRBV7-2	.	TRBJ2-2	CASENQGTGELFF	TGTGCCAGCGAGAACCAGGGCACCGGGGAGCTGTTTTTT
.	14	TRBV5-6	.	TRBJ1-1	CASSLEHSNTEAFF	TGTGCCAGCAGCTTGGAGCACAGCAACACTGAAGCTTTCTTT
.	21	TRBV9	once	TRBJ2-1	CASSVGYLGGRSVGTFDEQFF	TGTGCCAGCAGCGTAGGTTACTTGGGGGGGCGATCGGTGGGTACGTTCGATGAGCAGTTCTTC
.	12	TRBV13	.	TRBJ2-3	CASSAEGDTQYF	TGTGCCAGCAGCGCGGAAGGGGATACGCAGTATTTT
.	14	TRBV7-9	.	TRBJ2-5	CASPPLGDQETQYF	TGTGCCAGTCCTCCCTTGGGGGACCAAGAGACCCAGTACTTC
TRBD1	14	TRBV5-1	.	TRBJ1-2	CASSLDRADYGYTF	TGCGCCAGCAGCCTGGACAGGGCGGACTATGGCTACACCTTC
.	12	TRBV2	.	TRBJ2-3	CARRTAGDTQYF	TGTGCCCGTCGAACAGCGGGAGATACGCAGTATTTT
.	14	TRBV30	.	TRBJ1-5	CAWSPPWGNKPQHF	TGTGCCTGGAGTCCACCTTGGGGGAATAAGCCCCAGCATTTT
.	15	TRBV7-9	.	TRBJ2-2	CASSLPEVDTGELFF	TGTGCCAGCAGCTTACCGGAGGTGGACACCGGGGAGCTGTTTTTT
TRBD1	17	TRBV5-5	.	TRBJ2-2	CASSLLFDRGPDGELFF	TGTGCCAGCAGCTTGCTATTTGACAGGGGGCCAGACGGGGAGCTGTTTTTT
.	12	TRBV6-6	.	TRBJ2-2	CASSYGSGELFF	TGTGCCAGCAGTTACGGTTCCGGGGAGCTGTTTTTT
TRBD1	17	TRBV7-2	once	TRBJ1-3	CASSLAGRDSSGNTIYF	TGTGCCAGCAGCTTAGCAGGCAGGGACAGCTCTGGAAACACCATATATTTT
TRBD2	15	TRBV29-1	.	TRBJ2-2	CSGSRLAGNTGELFF	TGCAGCGGTTCCCGACTAGCGGGGAACACCGGGGAGCTGTTTTTT
TRBD2	18	TRBV7-8	.	TRBJ2-4	CASSLRGVATEAKNIQYF	TGTGCCAGCAGCTTACGGGGGGTGGCGACCGAAGCCAAAAACATTCAGTACTTC
.	14	TRBV7-8	.	TRBJ2-7	CASSLRAGPYEQYF	TGTGCCAGCAGCTTACGGGCAGGACCCTACGAGCAGTACTTC
.	17	TRBV4-2	.	TRBJ1-4	CASSQVVGEGGNEKLFF	TGTGCCAGCAGCCAAGTCGTGGGGGAGGGGGGTAATGAAAAACTGTTTTTT
.	12	TRBV6-1	.	TRBJ2-1	CASTGTRIRSFF	TGTGCCAGCACCGGAACGCGAATAAGGTCGTTCTTC
TRBD1	16	TRBV5-1	.	TRBJ2-7	CASNSGGQGASYEQYF	TGCGCCAGCAACTCGGGGGGACAGGGGGCTAGCTACGAGCAGTACTTC
TRBD1	16	TRBV27	once	TRBJ2-5	CASTNIKTGGLETQYF	TGTGCCAGCACTAATATAAAAACAGGGGGCTTAGAGACCCAGTACTTC